Sequencing of this TCR beta chain was carried out in a study of radiotherapy plus CTLA-4 blockade in lung cancer (dated by TCRdb to 2016 to 2018). At the level of the whole study: Among the enrolled patients, about 19% had an objective response, and about 29% reached disease control.

In this study, focal radiation therapy paired with CTLA-4 blockade (ipilimumab) was tested in patients who had chemo-refractory metastatic non-small-cell lung cancer. The library was generated by the immunoSEQ multiplex PCR assay. TCRdb obtained this table from immuneACCESS and retained in-frame rearrangements with V and J assigned. These tables miss some clones; where compared with another copy, unresolved V genes account for less than half of the shortfall, and the remainder is unexplained. In this sample the table shows about 67,000 clones, 65% to 85% of which occur a single time. Roughly 15% of the sample rests with the top ten. In this sample, this clone turned up once. Its binding antigen is unknown. No qualities accompany the bases; no much larger clone lies one base away. The CDR3 numbers 14 residues from cysteine through phenylalanine. Just CDR3 DNA is preserved here, 42 bases in frame from base 1. CDR1 and CDR2 are read off the germline V gene as KGHSH and LQKENI. Germline trimming: 4 bases from V, 3 bases from J; junction bases outside gene matches: 3.

Broader findings and caveats from the paper: TCR clones derived from tumors expanded in peripheral blood after treatment with radiotherapy and ipilimumab. The strongest predictors of response, as reported, were early dynamic changes in blood T cell clones along with a rise in serum interferon-beta after radiation.

The rearrangement joined TRBV18 to TRBJ2-5; 9 bases in the junction line up with TRBD1. The TCR originated in a human donor with non-small cell lung cancer whose response to radiotherapy plus ipilimumab could not be evaluated. Some clones in this sample may be carry-over from other donors' samples. Sequences were derived from peripheral blood, sampled from a patient treated with radiotherapy plus ipilimumab. CDR3 protein: CASSRGTGKETQYF. At the DNA level, the sequence is TGTGCCAGCTCACGCGGGACAGGGAAAGAGACCCAGTACTTC.